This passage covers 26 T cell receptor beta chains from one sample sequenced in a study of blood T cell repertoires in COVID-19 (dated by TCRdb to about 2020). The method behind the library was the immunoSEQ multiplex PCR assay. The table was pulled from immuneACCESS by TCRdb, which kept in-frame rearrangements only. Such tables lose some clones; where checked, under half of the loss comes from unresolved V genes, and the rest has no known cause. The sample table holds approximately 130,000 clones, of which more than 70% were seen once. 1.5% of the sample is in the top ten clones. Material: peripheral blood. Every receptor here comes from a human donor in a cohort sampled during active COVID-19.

The chain's CDR3 is CASRLAGEVEQFF. The CDR3 DNA sequence: TGTGCCAGCAGACTAGCGGGAGAAGTTGAGCAGTTCTTC. The gene calls are TRBV6-5 and TRBJ2-1; 11 bases are a match to TRBD2. With 6 bases clipped from V and 9 bases from J, the junction kept 4 bases outside the gene matches. The CDR3 is 13 residues long. Germline V gene data show CDR1 as MNHEY and CDR2 as SVGAGI.

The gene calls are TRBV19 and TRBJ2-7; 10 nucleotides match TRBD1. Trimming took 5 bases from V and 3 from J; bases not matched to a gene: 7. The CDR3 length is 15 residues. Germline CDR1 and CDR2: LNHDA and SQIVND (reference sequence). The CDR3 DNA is TGTGCCAGTAGTCGGCAGGGACAGGGGCTCTACGAGCAGTACTTC. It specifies CASSRQGQGLYEQYF.

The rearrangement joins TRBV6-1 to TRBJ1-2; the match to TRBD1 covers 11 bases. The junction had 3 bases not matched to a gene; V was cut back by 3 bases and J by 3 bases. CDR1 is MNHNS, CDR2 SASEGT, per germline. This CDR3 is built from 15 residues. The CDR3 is CASSEGQGVYYGYTF. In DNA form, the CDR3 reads TGTGCCAGCAGTGAGGGACAGGGGGTTTACTATGGCTACACCTTC.

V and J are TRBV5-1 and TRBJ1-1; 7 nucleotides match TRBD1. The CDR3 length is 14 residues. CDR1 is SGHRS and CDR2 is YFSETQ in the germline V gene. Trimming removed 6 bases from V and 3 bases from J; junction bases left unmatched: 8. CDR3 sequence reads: CASNPGTVDTEAFF. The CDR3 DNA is TGCGCCAGCAACCCGGGGACAGTGGACACTGAAGCTTTCTTT.

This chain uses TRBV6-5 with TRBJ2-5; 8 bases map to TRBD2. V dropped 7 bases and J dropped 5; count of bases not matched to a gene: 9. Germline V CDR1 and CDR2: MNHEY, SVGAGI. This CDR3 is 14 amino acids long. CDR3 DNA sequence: TGTGCCAGCACCTTAGCGGGGTCGCGGGAGACCCAGTACTTC. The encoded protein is CASTLAGSRETQYF.

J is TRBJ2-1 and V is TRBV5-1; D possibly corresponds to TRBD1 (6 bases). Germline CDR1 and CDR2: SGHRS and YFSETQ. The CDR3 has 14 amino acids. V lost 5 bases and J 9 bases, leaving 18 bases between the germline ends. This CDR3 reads CASRQGRDRVEQFF. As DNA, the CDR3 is TGCGCCAGCAGACAGGGACGTGATCGGGTTGAGCAGTTCTTC.

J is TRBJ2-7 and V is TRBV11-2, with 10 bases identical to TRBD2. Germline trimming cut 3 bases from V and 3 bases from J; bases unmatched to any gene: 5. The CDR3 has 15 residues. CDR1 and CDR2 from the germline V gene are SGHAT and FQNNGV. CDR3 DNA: TGTGCCAGCAGCTTTGTTCTAGCGGGAGTCTACGAGCAGTACTTC. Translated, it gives CASSFVLAGVYEQYF. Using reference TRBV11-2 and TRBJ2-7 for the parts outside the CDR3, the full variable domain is EAGVAQSPRYKIIEKRQSVAFWCNPISGHATLYWYQQILGQGPKLLIQFQNNGVVDDSQLPKDRFSAERLKGVDSTLKIQPAKLEDSAVYLCASSFVLAGVYEQYFGPGTRLTVT.

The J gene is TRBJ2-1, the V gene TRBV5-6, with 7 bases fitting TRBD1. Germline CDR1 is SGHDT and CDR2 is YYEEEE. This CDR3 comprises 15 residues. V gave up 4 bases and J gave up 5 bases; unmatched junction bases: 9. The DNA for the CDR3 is TGTGCCAGCAGCCAGCGACAGGGTTACAACAATGAGCAGTTCTTC. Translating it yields CASSQRQGYNNEQFF.

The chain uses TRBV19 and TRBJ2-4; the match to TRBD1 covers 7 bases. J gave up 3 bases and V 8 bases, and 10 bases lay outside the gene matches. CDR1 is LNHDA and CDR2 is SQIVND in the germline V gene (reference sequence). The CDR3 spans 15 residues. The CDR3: CASARDRDGKNIQYF. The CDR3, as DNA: TGTGCCAGTGCCAGAGACAGGGACGGCAAAAACATTCAGTACTTC.

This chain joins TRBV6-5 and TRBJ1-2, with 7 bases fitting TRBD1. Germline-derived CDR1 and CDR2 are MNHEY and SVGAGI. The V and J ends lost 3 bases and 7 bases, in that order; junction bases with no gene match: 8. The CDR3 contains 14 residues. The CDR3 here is CASSYLDRAGGYTF. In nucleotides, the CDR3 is TGTGCCAGCAGTTATTTAGACAGGGCCGGTGGCTACACCTTC.

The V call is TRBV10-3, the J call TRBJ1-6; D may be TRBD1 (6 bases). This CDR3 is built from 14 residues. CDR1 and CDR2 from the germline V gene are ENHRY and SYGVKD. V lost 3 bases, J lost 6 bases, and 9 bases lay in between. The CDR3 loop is CAISEGGGNSPLHF. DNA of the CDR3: TGTGCCATCAGTGAAGGGGGGGGTAATTCACCCCTCCACTTT.

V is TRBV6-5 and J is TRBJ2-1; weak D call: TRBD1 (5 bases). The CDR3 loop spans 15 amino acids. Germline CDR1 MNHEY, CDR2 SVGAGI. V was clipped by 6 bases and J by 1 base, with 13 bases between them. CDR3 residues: CASRRTSTSYNEQFF. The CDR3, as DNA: TGTGCCAGCAGAAGGACATCGACTTCCTACAATGAGCAGTTCTTC.

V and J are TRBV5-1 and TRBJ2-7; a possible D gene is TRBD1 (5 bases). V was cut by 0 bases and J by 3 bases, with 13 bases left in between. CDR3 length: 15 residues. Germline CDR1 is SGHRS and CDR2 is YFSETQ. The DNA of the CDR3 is TGCGCCAGCAGCTTGGAGGGCAGGGCGAACTACGAGCAGTACTTC. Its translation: CASSLEGRANYEQYF.

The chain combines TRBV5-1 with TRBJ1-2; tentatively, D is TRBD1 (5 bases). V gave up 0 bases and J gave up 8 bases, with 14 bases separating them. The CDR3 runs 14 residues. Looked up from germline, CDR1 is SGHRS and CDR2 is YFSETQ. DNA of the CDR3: TGCGCCAGCAGCTTGGTAGATGGGGGGAACGGCTACACCTTC. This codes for CASSLVDGGNGYTF.

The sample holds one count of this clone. The CDR3 here is CATSEGIAHQDEQFF. The CDR3 coding sequence is TGTGCCACCAGCGAGGGAATAGCCCATCAGGATGAGCAGTTCTTC. This chain connects TRBV15 to TRBJ2-1, with D possibly being TRBD2 (5 bases). V was trimmed by 5 bases and J by 8 bases, leaving 19 bases between them. The CDR3 extends over 15 amino acids. Germline V gives CDR1 LNHNV, CDR2 YYDKDF (reference sequence).

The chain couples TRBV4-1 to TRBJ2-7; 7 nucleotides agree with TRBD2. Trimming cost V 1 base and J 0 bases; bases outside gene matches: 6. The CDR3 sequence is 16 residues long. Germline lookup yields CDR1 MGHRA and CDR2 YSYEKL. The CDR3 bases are TGCGCCAGCAGCCAAGTTCGGGGGGTCCTCTCCTACGAGCAGTACTTC. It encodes CASSQVRGVLSYEQYF.

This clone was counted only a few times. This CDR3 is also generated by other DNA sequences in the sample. The CDR3 region has the DNA TGCAGCGTTGTGCGTGGCGGCACTGAAGCTTTCTTT. This encodes CSVVRGGTEAFF. The rearrangement uses TRBV29-1 and TRBJ1-1; D ambiguous. Germline CDR1 reads SQVTM; CDR2 reads ANQGSEA. The CDR3 loop spans 12 amino acids. Trimming took off 4 bases at V and 4 bases at J, with 10 bases between the two ends.

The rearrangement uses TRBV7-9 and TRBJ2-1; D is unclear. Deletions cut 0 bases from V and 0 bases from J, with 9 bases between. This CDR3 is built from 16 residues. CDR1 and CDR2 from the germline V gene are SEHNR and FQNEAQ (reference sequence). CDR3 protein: CASSLAHGPSYNEQFF. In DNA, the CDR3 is TGTGCCAGCAGCTTAGCGCATGGGCCCTCCTACAATGAGCAGTTCTTC.

The CDR3 bases are TGTGCCAGCAGCTTTATGGCTAGCGGGAGGGTCTACAATGAGCAGTTCTTC. Protein sequence: CASSFMASGRVYNEQFF. The rearrangement links TRBV7-2 to TRBJ2-1; TRBD2 matches at 12 bases. The V gene's germline CDR1 is SGHTA and CDR2 FQGNSA. After removal of 3 bases from V and 3 bases from J, the junction contained 6 bases not matched to a gene. CDR3 length equals 17 residues.

CDR3 sequence (DNA): TGTGCCACCAGTGACCCCCGGACAGGGGGGGAGCAGTTCTTC. Translation gives CATSDPRTGGEQFF. The V call is TRBV24-1, the J call TRBJ2-1; 10 nucleotides line up with TRBD1. CDR3 size: 14 residues. V shed 4 bases, J shed 10 bases, and the junction held 6 bases outside the gene matches. The germline CDR1 and CDR2 sequences are KGHDR and SFDVKD.

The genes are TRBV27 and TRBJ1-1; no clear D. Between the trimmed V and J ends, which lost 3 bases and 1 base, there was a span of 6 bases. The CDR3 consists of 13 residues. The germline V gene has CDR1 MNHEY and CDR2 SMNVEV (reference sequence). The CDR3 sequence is CASSFTRNTEAFF. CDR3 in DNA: TGTGCCAGCAGTTTTACGCGGAACACTGAAGCTTTCTTT.

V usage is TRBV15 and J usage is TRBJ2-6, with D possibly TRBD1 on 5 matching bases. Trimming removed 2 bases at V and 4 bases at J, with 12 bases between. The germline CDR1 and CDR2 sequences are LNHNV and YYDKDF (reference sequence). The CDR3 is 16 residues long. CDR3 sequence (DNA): TGTGCCACCAGCAGAACCAGGGTATCCGGGGCCAACGTCCTGACTTTC. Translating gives CATSRTRVSGANVLTF. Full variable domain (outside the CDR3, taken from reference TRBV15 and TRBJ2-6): DAMVIQNPRYQVTQFGKPVTLSCSQTLNHNVMYWYQQKSSQAPKLLFHYYDKDFNNEADTPDNFQSRRPNTSFCFLDIRSPGLGDTAMYLCATSRTRVSGANVLTFGAGSRLTVL.

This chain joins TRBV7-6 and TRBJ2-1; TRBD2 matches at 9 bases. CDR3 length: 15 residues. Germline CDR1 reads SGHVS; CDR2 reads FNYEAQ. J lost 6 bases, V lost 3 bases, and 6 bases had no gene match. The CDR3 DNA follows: TGTGCCAGCAGCTTTAGCGGGGGTGGTAGCAATGAGCAGTTCTTC. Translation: CASSFSGGGSNEQFF.

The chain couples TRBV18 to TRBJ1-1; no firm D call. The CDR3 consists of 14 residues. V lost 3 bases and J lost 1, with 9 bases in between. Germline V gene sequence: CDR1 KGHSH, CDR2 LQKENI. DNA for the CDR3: TGTGCCAGCTCACCTATCTCAGGGAACACTGAAGCTTTCTTT. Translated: CASSPISGNTEAFF.

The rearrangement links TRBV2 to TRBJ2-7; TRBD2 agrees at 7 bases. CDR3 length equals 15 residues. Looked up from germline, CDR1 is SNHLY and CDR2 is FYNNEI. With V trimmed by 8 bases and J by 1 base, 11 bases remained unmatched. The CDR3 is CASQIFREESYEQYF. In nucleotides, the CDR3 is TGTGCCAGCCAGATTTTCCGGGAGGAATCCTACGAGCAGTACTTC.

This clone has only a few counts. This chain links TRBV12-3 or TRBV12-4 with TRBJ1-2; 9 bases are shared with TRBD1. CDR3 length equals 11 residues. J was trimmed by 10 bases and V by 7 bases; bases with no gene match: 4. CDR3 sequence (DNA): TGTGCCAGCACCGGGACAGGGAACTACACCTTC. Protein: CASTGTGNYTF.